This TCR beta chain was profiled in a study of blood T cell repertoires in COVID-19 (dated by TCRdb to 2020 to 2022). A note on the overall study: Samples from collaborators originated in the United States, Italy and Spain and spanned both the acute and convalescent phases of COVID-19. Where HLA class I and class II types were available, the types were taken from metadata supplied by the sample provider, not from assay-based typing. Samples came from the ongoing ImmuneRACE study (first 160 participants) plus 1,254 subjects from 6 global collaborators. The prospective study material was composed of cDNA or gDNA derived from T cells, B-cell-depleted T cells, or PBMCs. The dataset comprised deeply sampled blood TCRbeta repertoires from subjects exposed to, actively infected with, or recovered from COVID-19. The repertoires were made available in a free public database intended to serve as a resource for research on the immune response to SARS-CoV-2. The sample metadata nearly always contained a de-identified subject ID, COVID-19 status, age in years and sex. Results and caveats for the whole study, not just this receptor: The amount of clinical and demographic metadata varied by source and participant and was provided uncurated.

The CDR3 spans 14 residues, from the cysteine through the phenylalanine. Kept here is only the CDR3 DNA, which spans 42 bases and is read in frame from base 1. The germline V gene specifies SGHDN as CDR1 and FVKESK as CDR2. The germline ends are 8 bases apart after V is trimmed by 1 base and J by 2 bases. As for this clone: What antigen it recognizes has not been identified. No quality values exist for individual bases; no much larger clone is one base distant.

One collaborating source in Seattle enrolled patients while the patients were actively infected and followed the patients over time throughout the course of disease. Whole blood was collected in K2EDTA tubes by collaborating institutions according to the institutions' own protocols. For TCRbeta analysis, collaborators shipped samples as frozen whole blood, isolated PBMCs, or DNA extracted from either of those sample types. The immunoSEQ Assay, a bias-controlled multiplex PCR, was used to amplify TCRbeta CDR3 regions from genomic DNA. The authors processed their data as follows. Nucleated cell counts per sample were estimated from amplification of reference gene primers within the assay. To quantify the absolute abundance of each unique TCRbeta CDR3 rearrangement, sequence reads were collapsed and filtered. Productive Simpson clonality was computed per sample as the square root of Simpson's diversity index over productive rearrangements. Sourced from immuneACCESS, this table was stored by TCRdb with only in-frame sequences that have V and J called. A share of the clones is absent; for the studies checked, an unresolved V gene accounts for under half, and the remainder has no known explanation. V, J and clone size reflect that table, while D and trimming were determined from the DNA. A total of around 400,000 clones appear in this sample, roughly 86% of them only once. The ten biggest clones cover 2.3% of the sample.

Sequenced material: peripheral blood. The rearranged chain carries TRBV14 and TRBJ1-2; no D gene is confidently identified. This clonotype originated in a woman between 55 and 75 years old with COVID-19, enrolled during active disease. Read as DNA, the sequence is TGTGCCAGCAGCCAAGTGGGAGGGAACTATGGCTACACCTTC. Translated, this is CASSQVGGNYGYTF.